This T cell receptor beta chain was captured in a study of T cell changes during pregnancy in multiple sclerosis. The germline CDR1 and CDR2 sequences are SQVTM and ANQGSEA. The V end was cut by 0 bases, the J end by 11 bases, with 16 bases between. The CDR3 is 13 amino acids. Method: immunoSEQ multiplex PCR; TCRdb's copy keeps in-frame clones and lacks some. Among roughly 16,000 clones listed, approximately 85% were seen once. Sequences were derived from CD8+ T cells from peripheral blood mononuclear cells, sampled after pregnancy. V and J are TRBV29-1 and TRBJ1-1; D not resolved. The sequence derives from a female donor in good health, enrolled as a control in a pregnancy study. The CDR3 DNA reads TGCAGCGTTGAAGATCTTGAGAGGGTCGAGGCTTTCTTT. Its protein is CSVEDLERVEAFF.